Below, 31 T cell receptor beta chains from the same sample are listed, as sequenced in a study of shared clonotypes between healthy human individuals. TCRdb's copy holds only in-frame clones and misses some; the assay was immunoSEQ multiplex PCR. Here the sample spans 550,000 to 800,000 clones, 74% being singletons. The sample was memory CD4+ T cells sorted from blood. Subset defined: CD45RA-negative fraction. The receptor set was obtained from a woman aged 25-40 years in good health.

This clone was observed a handful of times. The V and J genes are TRBV13 and TRBJ2-1; TRBD2 agrees at 11 bases. With 8 bases clipped from V and 5 bases from J, the junction kept 5 bases outside the gene matches. The CDR3 has 14 residues. Germline V gives CDR1 PRHDT, CDR2 FYEKMQ (reference sequence). This CDR3 is CASLHSGRDNEQFF. The DNA of the CDR3 is TGTGCCAGCCTCCATAGCGGGAGGGACAATGAGCAGTTCTTC.

This chain connects TRBV5-1 to TRBJ2-5, with 8 bases fitting TRBD2. Trimming took 3 bases from V and 5 from J; bases not matched to a gene: 6. CDR1 SGHRS and CDR2 YFSETQ come from the germline V gene. The length of the CDR3 is 14 residues. The CDR3 nucleotides are TGCGCCAGCAGCTGGGGACTAGTCTCCGAGACCCAGTACTTC. Residues: CASSWGLVSETQYF.

As regards this clone: The sample has other DNA sequences that encode this CDR3 too. This sequence joins TRBV30 and TRBJ2-7, with no clear D. V was pared by 0 bases and J by 4 bases, with 4 bases between. CDR3 length equals 11 residues. Germline values: CDR1 GTSNPN, CDR2 SVGIG (reference sequence). The CDR3 nucleotides are TGTGCCTGGAGTGTAGGATACGAGCAGTACTTC. Translated, it gives CAWSVGYEQYF. Full variable domain (remainder filled in from reference TRBV30 and TRBJ2-7): SQTIHQWPATLVQPVGSPLSLECTVEGTSNPNLYWYRQAAGRGLQLLFYSVGIGQISSEVPQNLSASRPQDRQFILSSKKLLLSDSGFYLCAWSVGYEQYFGPGTRLTVT.

This clone appeared a single time. The V call is TRBV19, the J call TRBJ2-1, with 11 bases fitting TRBD2. V trimming: 9 bases; J trimming: 0 bases; junction bases outside the gene matches: 7. The length of the CDR3 is 16 residues. CDR1 and CDR2 (germline): LNHDA, SQIVND (reference sequence). The CDR3 protein is CASEGLAAGSYNEQFF. For the CDR3, the DNA is TGTGCCAGCGAGGGACTAGCGGCTGGCTCCTACAATGAGCAGTTCTTC.

This clone has just one count. The CDR3 loop reads CASSPWVQETQYF. The CDR3, as DNA: TGTGCCAGCAGCCCGTGGGTTCAAGAGACCCAGTACTTC. V and J are TRBV27 and TRBJ2-5, with no clear D. The germline V gene encodes CDR1 MNHEY and CDR2 SMNVEV (reference sequence). The CDR3 has 13 residues. V dropped 6 bases and J dropped 2 bases, with 10 bases sitting between them.

The CDR3 DNA reads TGTGCCAGCACCCCAGGGGGCGCCCACAACGAGCAGTACTTC. Translated, it gives CASTPGGAHNEQYF. This chain uses TRBV28 with TRBJ2-7; TRBD1 matches at 8 bases. Per the germline V gene, CDR1 is MDHEN and CDR2 is SYDVKM. The junction had 10 bases not matched to a gene; V was cut back by 7 bases and J by 5 bases. The CDR3 totals 14 residues.

V usage is TRBV28 and J usage is TRBJ2-2; D may be TRBD2 (5 bases). In germline, CDR1 is MDHEN, CDR2 SYDVKM. Trimming cost V 4 bases and J 8 bases, with 20 bases left between them. This CDR3 region has 16 residues. DNA of the CDR3: TGTGCCAGCAGTTCCTTTGGTGGGAGCGGAATGGGGGAGCTGTTTTTT. It translates to CASSSFGGSGMGELFF.

In its sample, this clone was seen once. Other DNA sequences in the sample encode the same CDR3. The chain uses TRBV9 and TRBJ2-1; TRBD2 matches 12 bases. The CDR3 totals 15 residues. Germline V gene data show CDR1 as SGDLS and CDR2 as YYNGEE. The V segment lost 2 bases and the J segment 8 bases; nucleotides outside the gene matches: 5. CDR3 sequence: CASSVKTSGSYEQFF. The CDR3 region has the DNA TGTGCCAGCAGCGTCAAGACTAGCGGGAGCTATGAGCAGTTCTTC.

This chain uses TRBV5-4 with TRBJ2-7; 8 bases agree with TRBD2. The CDR3 is 15 residues long. The germline CDR1 and CDR2 sequences are SGHNT and YYREEE (reference sequence). With 1 base clipped from V and 3 bases from J, the junction kept 6 bases outside the gene matches. The CDR3 is CASSLLSSGRYEQYF. CDR3 nucleotides: TGTGCCAGCAGCTTGTTGTCTAGCGGGCGCTACGAGCAGTACTTC.

The rearrangement links TRBV6-5 to TRBJ2-2; D is unresolved. Germline CDR1 and CDR2: MNHEY and SVGAGI. The CDR3 spans 15 residues. The V end was cut by 0 bases, the J end by 0 bases, with 5 bases between. In DNA, the CDR3 is TGTGCCAGCAGTTACTCAGGGACGAACACCGGGGAGCTGTTTTTT. As protein: CASSYSGTNTGELFF.

This clone has only one observation. The chain recombines TRBV18 with TRBJ2-7; 9 nucleotides agree with TRBD1. The CDR3 spans 15 residues. Germline lookup yields CDR1 KGHSH and CDR2 LQKENI. V lost 2 bases to trimming and J lost 4 bases; unmatched junction nucleotides: 6. CDR3 amino acids: CASSPGTGRVYEQYF. The CDR3, as DNA: TGTGCCAGCTCACCAGGGACAGGGAGGGTTTACGAGCAGTACTTC.

This chain joins TRBV27 and TRBJ2-3; a weak D match, TRBD1 (5 bases). The CDR3 loop spans 15 amino acids. Looked up from germline, CDR1 is MNHEY and CDR2 is SMNVEV (reference sequence). The V end was cut by 6 bases, the J end by 6 bases, with 19 bases between. As DNA, the CDR3 is TGTGCCAGCAGCGGGTGGGGCCCCCCGGATGATACGCAGTATTTT. It is translated as CASSGWGPPDDTQYF.

This chain joins TRBV28 and TRBJ1-2, with 9 bases matching TRBD1. CDR1 and CDR2 (germline): MDHEN, SYDVKM. V shed 5 bases, J shed 6 bases, and the junction held 4 bases outside the gene matches. This CDR3 spans 13 amino acids. CDR3 protein: CASSGGTGNGYTF. CDR3 bases: TGTGCCAGCAGTGGAGGGACAGGGAATGGCTACACCTTC.

The chain employs TRBV4-1 and TRBJ1-4; D perhaps matches TRBD1 (5 bases). This CDR3 is 15 amino acids long. Germline V gives CDR1 MGHRA, CDR2 YSYEKL. The V end was cut by 4 bases, the J end by 3 bases, with 12 bases between. Here the CDR3 reads CASSPRGVPNEKLFF. The CDR3 DNA follows: TGCGCCAGCAGCCCCCGGGGGGTACCTAATGAAAAACTGTTTTTT.

The chain carries TRBV15 and TRBJ2-3; 11 positions agree with TRBD1. V gave up 6 bases and J gave up 2 bases; unmatched junction bases: 7. Germline CDR1 and CDR2: LNHNV and YYDKDF (reference sequence). This CDR3 comprises 16 residues. Written as DNA, the CDR3 is TGTGCCACCAGAAACGGGGACAGGGGGGTCACAGATACGCAGTATTTT. Translation gives CATRNGDRGVTDTQYF.

This sequence joins TRBV6-1 and TRBJ2-3; D is uncertain. Germline V gene sequence: CDR1 MNHNS, CDR2 SASEGT. The CDR3 loop spans 16 amino acids. V shed 3 bases and J shed 6 bases, with 19 bases lying between them. In DNA form, the CDR3 reads TGTGCCAGCAGTGAGCGCCTTTCCACCTTCGTCGATACGCAGTATTTT. Protein sequence: CASSERLSTFVDTQYF.

The genes are TRBV19 and TRBJ2-7; 7 bases fit TRBD1. The ends lost 6 bases at V and 0 bases at J; junction bases unmatched: 5. Germline V gene sequence: CDR1 LNHDA, CDR2 SQIVND (reference sequence). CDR3 length: 14 amino acids. The CDR3 loop reads CASRNDRASYEQYF. In DNA form, the CDR3 reads TGTGCCAGTAGGAATGACAGGGCCTCCTACGAGCAGTACTTC.

This clone was detected a few times. This sequence joins TRBV2 and TRBJ2-5, with unresolved D. V lost 5 bases, J lost 3 bases, and 10 bases lay in between. Germline V lookup: CDR1 SNHLY, CDR2 FYNNEI. The CDR3 is 13 residues long. The CDR3 bases are TGTGCCAGCAGTCGTACATTGAAAGAGACCCAGTACTTC. Translated, it gives CASSRTLKETQYF. Full variable domain (outside the CDR3, taken from reference TRBV2 and TRBJ2-5): EPEVTQTPSHQVTQMGQEVILRCVPISNHLYFYWYRQILGQKVEFLVSFYNNEISEKSEIFDDQFSVERPDGSNFTLKIRSTKLEDSAMYFCASSRTLKETQYFGPGTRLLVL.

This clone has only one observation. The rearrangement uses TRBV5-1 and TRBJ2-1; tentatively, D is TRBD2 (6 bases). Germline V gives CDR1 SGHRS, CDR2 YFSETQ. This CDR3 is built from 16 residues. Between the trimmed V and J ends, which lost 0 bases and 0 bases, there was a span of 10 bases. The CDR3 sequence is CASSLDSGNSYNEQFF. The CDR3 DNA follows: TGCGCCAGCAGCTTGGATAGCGGCAACTCCTACAATGAGCAGTTCTTC.

The gene calls are TRBV30 and TRBJ2-5, with D perhaps matching TRBD1 (6 bases). The DNA end is more similar to TRBJ2-7, so the J call may be wrong. Germline CDR1 reads GTSNPN; CDR2 reads SVGIG (reference sequence). This CDR3 region has 13 residues. The CDR3 coding sequence is TGTGCCTGGAGTCCTCATAACAGGGACGAGCAGTACTTC. Residues: CAWSPHNRDEQYF.

The chain combines TRBV5-1 with TRBJ2-1, with 9 bases aligning to TRBD2. CDR3 size: 15 residues. V was pared by 7 bases and J by 7 bases, with 12 bases of the junction left unmatched. The germline V gene encodes CDR1 SGHRS and CDR2 YFSETQ. CDR3 coding DNA: TGCGCCAGCGGTTCATGGGCTAGCGGGACGAATGAGCAGTTCTTC. Translating it yields CASGSWASGTNEQFF.

This clone has a single count. V gene TRBV19 combines with J gene TRBJ2-7, with 8 bases matching TRBD1. Germline loops: CDR1 LNHDA, CDR2 SQIVND (reference sequence). This CDR3 spans 15 amino acids. Trimming took 4 bases from V and 0 from J; bases not matched to a gene: 5. The CDR3 bases are TGTGCCAGTAGTACCCAGGGACAGGCCTCCTACGAGCAGTACTTC. Translating it yields CASSTQGQASYEQYF. Combining the CDR3 with reference TRBV19 and TRBJ2-7 gives the whole variable domain DGGITQSPKYLFRKEGQNVTLSCEQNLNHDAMYWYRQDPGQGLRLIYYSQIVNDFQKGDIAEGYSVSREKKESFPLTVTSAQKNPTAFYLCASSTQGQASYEQYFGPGTRLTVT.

This clone was recorded only once. This chain uses TRBV6-4 with TRBJ2-1; 7 bases line up with TRBD2. Trimming at V came to 3 bases and at J to 7 bases, leaving 9 bases not matched to a gene. Germline CDR1 and CDR2: MRHNA and SNTAGT. The CDR3 is made up of 15 amino acids. CDR3 DNA sequence: TGTGCCAGCAGTGAACTGGCGGGAGTACGGAATGAGCAGTTCTTC. Amino acids: CASSELAGVRNEQFF.

The genes are TRBV5-1 and TRBJ2-6; D is ambiguous. This CDR3 has 17 residues. Trimming took off 4 bases at V and 6 bases at J, with 20 bases between the two ends. From germline, CDR1 is SGHRS and CDR2 YFSETQ. The CDR3 sequence: CASSRAPGRPLANVLTF. CDR3 sequence (DNA): TGCGCCAGCAGCAGAGCCCCGGGCCGACCCCTGGCCAACGTCCTGACTTTC.

Only a few counts were recorded for this clone. This rearrangement joins TRBV11-2 to TRBJ2-1; a possible D gene is TRBD2 (6 bases). Germline CDR1 is SGHAT and CDR2 is FQNNGV. With 3 bases removed from V and 5 bases from J, the gap between germline ends came to 14 bases. CDR3 size: 15 residues. The CDR3 region is CASSFRGGGDNEQFF. The CDR3, as DNA: TGTGCCAGCAGCTTTCGCGGCGGCGGGGACAATGAGCAGTTCTTC. Full variable domain (missing parts from reference TRBV11-2 and TRBJ2-1): EAGVAQSPRYKIIEKRQSVAFWCNPISGHATLYWYQQILGQGPKLLIQFQNNGVVDDSQLPKDRFSAERLKGVDSTLKIQPAKLEDSAVYLCASSFRGGGDNEQFFGPGTRLTVL.

The chain joins TRBV28 to TRBJ1-5; D is uncertain. V gave up 6 bases and J gave up 2 bases, with 11 bases separating them. CDR1 is MDHEN and CDR2 is SYDVKM in the germline V gene. The CDR3 has 14 residues. The CDR3 coding sequence is TGTGCCAGCAGCTCCTCTATCCGCAATCAGCCCCAGCATTTT. The encoded protein is CASSSSIRNQPQHF.

The V call is TRBV2, the J call TRBJ2-3; 8 bases line up with TRBD1. The CDR3 loop spans 15 amino acids. Germline CDR1 and CDR2: SNHLY and FYNNEI. Losses at the gene ends were 2 bases for V and 0 bases for J; bases not matched to a gene: 1. The CDR3 region is CASSETGGSTDTQYF. In DNA form, the CDR3 reads TGTGCCAGCAGTGAAACAGGGGGAAGCACAGATACGCAGTATTTT. Filled out from reference TRBV2 and TRBJ2-3, the complete variable domain reads EPEVTQTPSHQVTQMGQEVILRCVPISNHLYFYWYRQILGQKVEFLVSFYNNEISEKSEIFDDQFSVERPDGSNFTLKIRSTKLEDSAMYFCASSETGGSTDTQYFGPGTRLTVL.

Ten or more counts support this clone. The genes are TRBV27 and TRBJ1-5, with D possibly matching TRBD1 (5 bases). The germline V gene encodes CDR1 MNHEY and CDR2 SMNVEV (reference sequence). With 3 bases removed from V and 1 base from J, the gap between germline ends came to 10 bases. This CDR3 comprises 15 residues. The CDR3 sequence is CASSFRGGSNQPQHF. As DNA, the CDR3 is TGTGCCAGCAGTTTCCGGGGGGGGAGCAATCAGCCCCAGCATTTT.

The chain carries TRBV5-1 and TRBJ2-2, with a possible D match to TRBD1 (6 bases). The germline gives CDR1 SGHRS, CDR2 YFSETQ. The length of the CDR3 is 15 residues. With 2 bases removed from V and 3 bases from J, the gap between germline ends came to 11 bases. The CDR3 is CASSLQTGYTGELFF. In nucleotides, the CDR3 is TGCGCCAGCAGCTTACAGACAGGCTACACCGGGGAGCTGTTTTTT.

The gene calls are TRBV5-1 and TRBJ1-1; no clear D gene. CDR3 length: 17 amino acids. Germline V gene sequence: CDR1 SGHRS, CDR2 YFSETQ. V dropped 2 bases and J dropped 2 bases, with 19 bases sitting between them. CDR3 sequence reads: CASSLIVRSSHNTEAFF. CDR3 in DNA: TGCGCCAGCAGCTTAATTGTTCGATCGAGTCATAACACTGAAGCTTTCTTT.

This clone was seen once. The chain links TRBV9 to TRBJ2-2, with D possibly being TRBD2 (7 bases). The CDR3 sequence is 17 residues long. V shed 4 bases and J shed 4 bases, with 20 bases lying between them. Germline loops: CDR1 SGDLS, CDR2 YYNGEE. The CDR3 DNA follows: TGTGCCAGCAGCCCCCGGGACCTAAGGGGGGGCACCGGGGAGCTGTTTTTT. This translates into CASSPRDLRGGTGELFF.